The 17 T cell receptor beta chains below come from one sample, sequenced in a study of response to subunit inactivated influenza vaccine. TCRdb recomputed calls from the RT-PCR reads with MiXCR, one row per CDR3 protein. The sample lists some 570,000 distinct CDR3 sequences, about 11% occurring once. These data also formed part of another study, on T cells expressing NK-cell markers. That study reports: 5'RACE template switching built TCR beta cDNA with unique molecular identifiers.

This material consisted of PBMCs from blood, taken on the day of vaccination. The receptors derive from a man in his fifties who received an inactivated influenza vaccine.

This clonotype was recorded a few times. The chain recombines TRBV7-9 with TRBJ2-7; possibly TRBD2 for D (6 bases). The V gene's germline CDR1 is SEHNR and CDR2 FQNEAQ (reference sequence). Trimming pared 5 bases from V and 4 bases from J, leaving 15 bases between. The CDR3 has 14 amino acids. In nucleotides, the CDR3 is TGTGCCAGCAGCCAAGCGGGTCTATTTTACGAGCAGTACTTC. Protein product: CASSQAGLFYEQYF.

This clonotype appeared a single time. The rearrangement links TRBV6-5 to TRBJ2-1; 7 nucleotides line up with TRBD2. Germline CDR1 MNHEY, CDR2 SVGAGI. CDR3 length: 13 amino acids. After removal of 4 bases from V and 12 bases from J, the junction contained 9 bases not matched to a gene. CDR3 nucleotides: TGTGCCAGCAGTTGGGACCGACTAGCCCCGCAGTTCTTC. Residues: CASSWDRLAPQFF.

This clonotype was counted a few times. The CDR3 loop reads CAISDWFEQFF. CDR3 DNA sequence: TGTGCCATCAGTGATTGGTTTGAGCAGTTCTTC. The chain has TRBV10-3 and TRBJ2-1; D not certain. The CDR3 totals 11 residues. Germline CDR1 and CDR2: ENHRY and SYGVKD. Deletions cut 3 bases from V and 9 bases from J, with 6 bases between.

The chain joins TRBV5-1 to TRBJ1-1; possibly TRBD1 for D (5 bases). V was cut by 1 base and J by 2 bases, with 12 bases left in between. Germline V lookup: CDR1 SGHRS, CDR2 YFSETQ. The CDR3 has 15 residues. CDR3 nucleotide sequence: TGCGCCAGCAGCTTGTCCCGGGACCCCAACACTGAAGCTTTCTTT. It is translated as CASSLSRDPNTEAFF.

The chain carries TRBV14 and TRBJ2-7; 10 bases map to TRBD2. This CDR3 comprises 16 residues. Germline V gene data show CDR1 as SGHDN and CDR2 as FVKESK. V lost 4 bases and J lost 5; bases outside the gene matches: 11. The CDR3, as DNA: TGTGCCAGCAGCCCCCTCCTTGGGCTAGCGGGAGACGAGCAGTACTTC. This translates into CASSPLLGLAGDEQYF.

This chain uses TRBV20-1 with TRBJ2-2, with D unresolved. Germline lookup yields CDR1 DFQATT and CDR2 SNEGSKA (reference sequence). The CDR3 runs to 14 residues. The ends were cut back, 0 bases at V and 1 base at J, with 6 bases in the middle. The CDR3: CSAREPGNTGELFF. CDR3 DNA: TGCAGTGCTAGAGAGCCAGGGAACACCGGGGAGCTGTTTTTT.

V and J are TRBV3-1 and TRBJ2-3; the D gene is possibly TRBD2 (5 bases). Trimming removed 3 bases at V and 0 bases at J, with 10 bases between. From germline, CDR1 is LGHDT and CDR2 YNNKEL (reference sequence). The CDR3 covers 15 residues. This CDR3 reads CASSHPGSSTDTQYF. DNA for the CDR3: TGTGCCAGCAGCCATCCGGGATCTAGCACAGATACGCAGTATTTT.

The chain joins TRBV7-9 to TRBJ2-4; D may be TRBD1 or TRBD2 (5 bases each). This CDR3 has 14 amino acids. Trimming shortened V by 1 base and J by 8 bases, and 12 bases separated the two germline ends. CDR1 and CDR2 from the germline V gene are SEHNR and FQNEAQ (reference sequence). CDR3 DNA sequence: TGTGCCAGCAGCTTAGTGGGGGAATGGGACATTCAGTACTTC. Its protein product is CASSLVGEWDIQYF.

V is TRBV14 and J is TRBJ2-7; D remains unclear. Germline V lookup: CDR1 SGHDN, CDR2 FVKESK. V was clipped by 1 base and J by 2 bases, with 12 bases between them. CDR3 length: 15 residues. The CDR3 sequence is CASSQGTLWAYEQYF. The CDR3 coding sequence is TGTGCCAGCAGCCAAGGTACCTTGTGGGCCTACGAGCAGTACTTC.

This clonotype was recorded a few times. The chain is built from TRBV4-2 and TRBJ2-7; D could derive from TRBD1 or TRBD2 (6 bases each). The germline V and J ends were trimmed by 0 bases and 0 bases, with 9 bases remaining between them. The CDR3 spans 15 residues. CDR1 LGHNA and CDR2 YNFKEQ come from the germline V gene. The CDR3 DNA is TGTGCCAGCAGCCAAGATTGGGGGGCCTCCTACGAGCAGTACTTC. It encodes CASSQDWGASYEQYF.

The rearrangement uses TRBV29-1 and TRBJ1-5; D ambiguous. Germline lookup yields CDR1 SQVTM and CDR2 ANQGSEA. The CDR3 has 12 amino acids. V lost 5 bases, J lost 3 bases, and 8 bases lay in between. DNA for the CDR3: TGCAGCGTTCAGGTGCCCAATCAGCCCCAGCATTTT. The encoded protein is CSVQVPNQPQHF.

A few counts support this clonotype. The chain uses TRBV18 and TRBJ2-7, with D perhaps matching TRBD1 (6 bases). The germline V gene has CDR1 KGHSH and CDR2 LQKENI. Trimming took off 3 bases at V and 0 bases at J, with 12 bases between the two ends. CDR3 size: 15 residues. The CDR3 sequence: CASSPDRLSSYEQYF. Here the CDR3 DNA reads TGTGCCAGCTCACCGGACAGACTCAGCTCCTACGAGCAGTACTTC.

The chain couples TRBV11-1 to TRBJ2-3; 7 bases map to TRBD1. V was pared by 5 bases and J by 6 bases, with 17 bases of the junction left unmatched. CDR1 SGHAT and CDR2 FQDESV come from the germline V gene (reference sequence). The CDR3 has 17 amino acids. CDR3 DNA: TGTGCCAGCAGCCGCTTTGGATTACAGGGGCGAGATGATACGCAGTATTTT. As protein: CASSRFGLQGRDDTQYF.

This clonotype was recorded a few times. CDR3 region: CASSYFSGGANEQFF. As DNA, the CDR3 is TGTGCCAGCAGTTATTTTAGCGGGGGGGCAAATGAGCAGTTCTTC. The V call is TRBV6-5, the J call TRBJ2-1; TRBD2 agrees at 11 bases. In germline, CDR1 is MNHEY, CDR2 SVGAGI. V trimming: 3 bases; J trimming: 7 bases; junction bases outside the gene matches: 5. The CDR3 is 15 amino acids.

The V call is TRBV20-1, the J call TRBJ2-1; TRBD2 is a possible D gene (5 bases). This CDR3 is 13 amino acids long. Germline loops: CDR1 DFQATT, CDR2 SNEGSKA (reference sequence). V lost 3 bases to trimming and J lost 12 bases, with 18 bases between them. The CDR3 DNA follows: TGCAGTGCTAGGTTGTCGGAGAGGGTTTGGCAGTTCTTC. Amino acids: CSARLSERVWQFF.

V usage is TRBV11-2 and J usage is TRBJ1-1, with TRBD1 matching over 9 bases. The CDR3 totals 14 residues. V lost 6 bases to trimming and J lost 6 bases; unmatched junction nucleotides: 8. Germline V gives CDR1 SGHAT, CDR2 FQNNGV. CDR3 protein: CASRPGQGIAEAFF. The CDR3 DNA is TGTGCCAGCAGGCCCGGACAGGGGATAGCTGAAGCTTTCTTT.

The chain employs TRBV18 and TRBJ2-3; D unresolved. This CDR3 spans 17 amino acids. Trimming pared 4 bases from V and 0 bases from J, leaving 17 bases between. Germline lookup yields CDR1 KGHSH and CDR2 LQKENI. For the CDR3, the DNA is TGTGCCAGCTCACTTAATCCGGCGTTTTCTAGCACAGATACGCAGTATTTT. This sequence encodes CASSLNPAFSSTDTQYF.